In its sample, the clone carrying this TCR beta chain was seen many times. The antigen remains unidentified. The repertoire came from unfractionated whole blood and reflected all unsorted peripheral T cells. Donors were HIV-infected adults who had not yet started antiretroviral therapy but were about to begin. The V gene end was trimmed by 0 bases and the J gene end by 5 bases; junction bases not matched to a gene: 2. Germline V CDR1 and CDR2: LNHNV, YYDKDF (reference sequence). This CDR3 comprises 15 residues. The sample originates from a study of HIV-infected patients and healthy controls. Reverse transcription used roughly 480 ng RNA and constant-region primers for alpha and beta. Using multiplexing indices, alpha and beta chain libraries were generated apart by chain-specific third strand synthesis. Two random hexamers, added before amplification and joined, formed each molecule's 12-nucleotide barcode. TCRdb reanalysed the 5' RACE reads using MiXCR and keeps one entry per CDR3 protein. The table records thousands of distinct CDR3 sequences, over 8.5% of them present only once.

Findings and limits, study-wide: HIV+ repertoires were severely depleted of MAIT alpha-chain CDR3s, unlike healthy controls. Mean usage of eight alpha and eight beta V genes differed significantly in HIV-infected patients versus controls.

This specimen was blood, taken before antiretroviral therapy. The receptor's source is an adult with HIV infection. The gene calls are TRBV15 and TRBJ2-1; 9 nucleotides agree with TRBD2. The CDR3 DNA reads as TGTGCCACCAGCAGAGAAATAGCGGGAGACAATGAGCAGTTCTTC. Translated, it gives CATSREIAGDNEQFF. Looking up the rest from reference TRBV15 and TRBJ2-1 gives the full variable domain: DAMVIQNPRYQVTQFGKPVTLSCSQTLNHNVMYWYQQKSSQAPKLLFHYYDKDFNNEADTPDNFQSRRPNTSFCFLDIRSPGLGDTAMYLCATSREIAGDNEQFFGPGTRLTVL.